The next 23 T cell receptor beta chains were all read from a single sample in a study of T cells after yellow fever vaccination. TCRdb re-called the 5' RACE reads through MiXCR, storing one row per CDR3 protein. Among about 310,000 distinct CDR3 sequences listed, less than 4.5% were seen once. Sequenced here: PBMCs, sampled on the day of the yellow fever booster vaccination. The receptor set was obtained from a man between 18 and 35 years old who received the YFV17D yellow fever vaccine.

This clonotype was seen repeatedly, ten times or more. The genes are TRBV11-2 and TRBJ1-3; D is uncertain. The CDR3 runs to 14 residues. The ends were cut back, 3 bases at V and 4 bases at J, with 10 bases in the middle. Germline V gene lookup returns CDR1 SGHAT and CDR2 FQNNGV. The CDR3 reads CASSFNIGGNTIYF. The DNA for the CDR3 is TGTGCCAGCAGCTTCAATATTGGGGGAAACACCATATATTTT.

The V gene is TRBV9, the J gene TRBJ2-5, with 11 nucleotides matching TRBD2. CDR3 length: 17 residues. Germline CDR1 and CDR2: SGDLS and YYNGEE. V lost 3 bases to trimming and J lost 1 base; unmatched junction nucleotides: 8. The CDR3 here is CASSDQLAGGTQETQYF. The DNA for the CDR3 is TGTGCCAGCAGCGATCAGCTAGCGGGGGGCACCCAAGAGACCCAGTACTTC.

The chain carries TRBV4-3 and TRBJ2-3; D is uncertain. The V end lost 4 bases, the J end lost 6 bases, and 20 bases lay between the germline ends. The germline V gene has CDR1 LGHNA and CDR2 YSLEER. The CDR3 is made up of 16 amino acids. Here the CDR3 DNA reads TGCGCCAGCAGCCCCCAGAGCGTTCTCTCCTTCGATACGCAGTATTTT. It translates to CASSPQSVLSFDTQYF.

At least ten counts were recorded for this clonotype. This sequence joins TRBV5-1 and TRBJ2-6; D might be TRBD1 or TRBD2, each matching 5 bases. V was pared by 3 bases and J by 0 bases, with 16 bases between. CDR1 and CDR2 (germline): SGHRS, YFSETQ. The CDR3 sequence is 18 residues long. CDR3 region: CASSWDLLQVSGANVLTF. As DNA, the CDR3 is TGCGCCAGCAGCTGGGACCTACTACAGGTCTCTGGGGCCAACGTCCTGACTTTC.

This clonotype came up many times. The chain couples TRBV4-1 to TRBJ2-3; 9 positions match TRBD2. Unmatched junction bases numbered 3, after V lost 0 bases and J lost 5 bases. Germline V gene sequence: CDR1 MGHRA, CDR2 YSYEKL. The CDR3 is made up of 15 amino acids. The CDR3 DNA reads TGCGCCAGCAGCCAAGATGGACTAGCGAGAGATACGCAGTATTTT. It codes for CASSQDGLARDTQYF.

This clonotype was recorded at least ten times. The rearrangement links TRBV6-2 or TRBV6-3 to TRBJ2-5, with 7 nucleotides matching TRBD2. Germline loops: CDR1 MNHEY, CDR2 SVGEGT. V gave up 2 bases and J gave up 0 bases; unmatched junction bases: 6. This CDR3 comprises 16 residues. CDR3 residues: CASSYRTREYQETQYF. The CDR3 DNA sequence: TGTGCCAGCAGTTACCGGACTAGGGAGTACCAAGAGACCCAGTACTTC.

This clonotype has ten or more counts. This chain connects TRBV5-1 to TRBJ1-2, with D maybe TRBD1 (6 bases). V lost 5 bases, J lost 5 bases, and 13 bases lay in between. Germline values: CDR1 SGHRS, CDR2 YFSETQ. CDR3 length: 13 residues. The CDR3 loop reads CASSLDSLYGYTF. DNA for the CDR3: TGCGCCAGCAGTCTGGACAGCCTTTATGGCTACACCTTC.

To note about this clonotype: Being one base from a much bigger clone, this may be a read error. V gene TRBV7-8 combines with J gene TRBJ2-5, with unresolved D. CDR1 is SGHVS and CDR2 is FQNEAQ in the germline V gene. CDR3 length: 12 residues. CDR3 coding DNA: TGTGCCAGCAGCTCACCTGCGGAGACCAAGTACTTC. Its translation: CASSSPAETKYF.

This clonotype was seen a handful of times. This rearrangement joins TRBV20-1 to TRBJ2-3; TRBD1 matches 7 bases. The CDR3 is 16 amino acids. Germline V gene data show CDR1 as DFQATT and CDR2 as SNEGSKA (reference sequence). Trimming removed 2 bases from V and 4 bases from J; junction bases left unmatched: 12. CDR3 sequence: CSARTPRDRGPDTQYF. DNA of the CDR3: TGCAGTGCTAGAACCCCCCGGGACAGAGGGCCAGATACGCAGTATTTT.

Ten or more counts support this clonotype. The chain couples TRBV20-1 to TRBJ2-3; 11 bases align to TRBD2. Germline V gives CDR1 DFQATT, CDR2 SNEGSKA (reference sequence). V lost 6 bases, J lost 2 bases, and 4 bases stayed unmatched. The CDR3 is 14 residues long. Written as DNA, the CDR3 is TGCAGTGCGAAGGGACTAGCGGTCACAGATACGCAGTATTTT. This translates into CSAKGLAVTDTQYF.

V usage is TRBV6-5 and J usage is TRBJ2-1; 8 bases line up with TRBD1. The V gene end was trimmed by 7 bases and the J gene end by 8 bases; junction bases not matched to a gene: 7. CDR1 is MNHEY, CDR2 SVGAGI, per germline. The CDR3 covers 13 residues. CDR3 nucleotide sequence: TGTGCCAGCACCCGACAGGGGCGAGATGAGCAGTTCTTC. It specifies CASTRQGRDEQFF.

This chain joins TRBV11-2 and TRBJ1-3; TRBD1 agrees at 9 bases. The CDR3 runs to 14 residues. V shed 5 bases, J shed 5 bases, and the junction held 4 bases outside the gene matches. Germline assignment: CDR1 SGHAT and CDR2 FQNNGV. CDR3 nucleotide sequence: TGTGCCAGCAGCCCTGGACAGGGGCGAAACACCATATATTTT. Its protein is CASSPGQGRNTIYF.

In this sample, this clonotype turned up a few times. The CDR3 nucleotides read TGTGCCAGTAGTGGGTGGAACACTGAAGCTTTCTTT. It translates to CASSGWNTEAFF. The chain is built from TRBV19 and TRBJ1-1, with D hard to call. Germline-derived CDR1 and CDR2 are LNHDA and SQIVND (reference sequence). The CDR3 loop spans 12 amino acids. Trimming pared 5 bases from V and 1 base from J, leaving 5 bases between.

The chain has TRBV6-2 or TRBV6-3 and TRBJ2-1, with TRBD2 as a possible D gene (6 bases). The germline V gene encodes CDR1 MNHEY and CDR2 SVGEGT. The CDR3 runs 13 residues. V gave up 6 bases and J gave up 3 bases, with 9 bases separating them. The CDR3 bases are TGTGCCAGCAGGATGGACTACTACAATGAGCAGTTCTTC. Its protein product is CASRMDYYNEQFF.

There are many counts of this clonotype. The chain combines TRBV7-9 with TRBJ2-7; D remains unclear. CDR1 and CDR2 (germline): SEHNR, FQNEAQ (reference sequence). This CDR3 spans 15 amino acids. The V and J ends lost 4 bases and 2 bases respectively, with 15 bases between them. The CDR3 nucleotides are TGTGCCAGCAGCTACGTCACGGTATCCCCCTACGAGCAGTACTTC. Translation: CASSYVTVSPYEQYF.

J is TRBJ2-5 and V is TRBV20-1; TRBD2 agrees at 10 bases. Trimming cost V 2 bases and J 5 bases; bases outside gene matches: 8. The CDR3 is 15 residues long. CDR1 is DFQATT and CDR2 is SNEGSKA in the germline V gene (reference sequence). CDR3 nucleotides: TGCAGTGCTAGACCCCTAGCGGGGGCGTCGGAGACCCAGTACTTC. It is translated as CSARPLAGASETQYF.

CDR3 DNA: TGTGCCAGCAGCCAAGAGTTAGCGGGGGGCCCAGATACGCAGTATTTT. The encoded protein is CASSQELAGGPDTQYF. The V call is TRBV3-1, the J call TRBJ2-3; 10 bases agree with TRBD2. Germline-derived CDR1 and CDR2 are LGHDT and YNNKEL (reference sequence). The CDR3 spans 16 residues. V lost 0 bases, J lost 4 bases, and 4 bases stayed unmatched.

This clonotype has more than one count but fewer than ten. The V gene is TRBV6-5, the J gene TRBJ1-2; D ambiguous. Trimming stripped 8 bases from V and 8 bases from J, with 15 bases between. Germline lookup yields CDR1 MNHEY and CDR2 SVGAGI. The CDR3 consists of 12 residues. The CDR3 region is CASGRRGRGYTF. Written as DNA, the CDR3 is TGTGCCAGCGGGAGAAGAGGGAGGGGCTACACCTTC.

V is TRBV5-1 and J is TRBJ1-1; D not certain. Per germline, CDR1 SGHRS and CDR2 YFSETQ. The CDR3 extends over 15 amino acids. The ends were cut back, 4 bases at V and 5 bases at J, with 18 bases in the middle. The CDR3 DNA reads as TGCGCCAGCAGCCCCGCCGGCTCCGGCAGGACTGAAGCTTTCTTT. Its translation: CASSPAGSGRTEAFF.

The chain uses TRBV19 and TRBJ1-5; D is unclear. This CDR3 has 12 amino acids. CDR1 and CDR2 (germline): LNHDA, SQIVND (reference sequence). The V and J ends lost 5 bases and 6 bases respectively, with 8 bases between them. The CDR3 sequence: CASSPPFQPQHF. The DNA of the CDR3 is TGTGCCAGTAGTCCTCCCTTTCAGCCCCAGCATTTT.

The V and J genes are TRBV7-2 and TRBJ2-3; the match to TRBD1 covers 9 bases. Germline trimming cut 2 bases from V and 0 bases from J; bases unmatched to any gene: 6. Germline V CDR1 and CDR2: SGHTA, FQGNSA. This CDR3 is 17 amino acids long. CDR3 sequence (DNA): TGTGCCAGCAGCTTACCGGGACAGGGTATTAGCACAGATACGCAGTATTTT. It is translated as CASSLPGQGISTDTQYF.

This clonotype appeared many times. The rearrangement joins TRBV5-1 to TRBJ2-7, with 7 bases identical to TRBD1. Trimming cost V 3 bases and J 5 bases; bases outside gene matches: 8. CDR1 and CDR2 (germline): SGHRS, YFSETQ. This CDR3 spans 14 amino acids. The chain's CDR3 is CASSSRQGVNEQYF. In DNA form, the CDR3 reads TGCGCCAGCAGCTCAAGACAGGGTGTTAACGAGCAGTACTTC.

As DNA, the CDR3 is TGTGCCAGCAGTTACTCAGTCCCGGGGAGTAGTGAAAAACTGTTTTTT. This translates into CASSYSVPGSSEKLFF. The chain carries TRBV6-5 and TRBJ1-4; D is unclear. CDR1 is MNHEY and CDR2 is SVGAGI in the germline V gene. There are 16 residues in the CDR3. Trimming cost V 0 bases and J 7 bases, with 15 bases left between them.